This is a list of T cell receptor beta chains from one sample in a study of OX40 agonist ivuxolimab in advanced cancers. TCRdb's table, derived via immunoSEQ multiplex PCR, lists solely in-frame clones and lacks some. The table lists around 90,000 clones, just under 90% of them singletons, with 7.4% in the top ten. The sample in question was CD4+ or CD8+ T cells sorted from blood, obtained in a trial of the OX40 agonist ivuxolimab. The receptors originated from an adult with an advanced solid tumor such as melanoma, head and neck, liver or kidney cancer. Both conserved end residues are trimmed from each CDR3.

>TRBV7-2|TRBJ2-7
ASSSHRDILTYEQY
>TRBV4-1|TRBJ2-5
ASSQSASGGSVETQY
>TRBV30|TRBJ2-2
AWSRGSTGELF
>TRBV6-1|TRBJ1-5
ASSKTGGSQPQH
>TRBV27|TRBJ1-2
ASSYRAGFDYGYT
>TRBV6-6|TRBJ2-4
ASGTSGGRNIQY
>TRBV27|TRBJ2-5
ASSSQGAETQY
>TRBV11-2|TRBJ2-7
ASSLVGYTYEQY
>TRBV27|TRBJ2-7
ASTSGRVDEQY
>TRBV6-5|TRBJ1-5
ASSYGQKTQPQH
>TRBV4-1|TRBJ1-4
ASSLSRQATNEKLF
>TRBV27|TRBJ2-3
ASRGSAGTQY
>TRBV21-1|TRBJ1-2
ASTYGYT
>TRBV4-1|TRBJ1-1
ASSDGPGQMNTEAF
>TRBV19|TRBJ1-2
ATGPGYT
>TRBV11-3|TRBJ1-2
ASSLTGKGYT
>TRBV7-3|TRBJ1-2
ASSPSPVDSNYGYT
>TRBV30|TRBJ1-3
AWTAGGGNTIY
>TRBV11-3|TRBJ2-1
ASSASRGPYNEQF
>TRBV27|TRBJ1-1
ASSLRGFGWNTEAF
>TRBV7-9|TRBJ1-1
ASSSTRDRNMNTEAF
>TRBV7-9|TRBJ2-2
ASSLGLAATGELF
>TRBV7-9|TRBJ2-7
ASSLAIGTDGSYEQY
>TRBV25-1|TRBJ2-2
ASSESGLELGGELF
>TRBV30|.
AWSAPGPVEQY
>TRBV9|TRBJ2-3
ASSAPADTQY
>TRBV6-1|TRBJ2-6
ASLSFDGANVLT
>TRBV5-1|TRBJ1-1
ASSLGPGAREAF
>TRBV18|TRBJ2-1
ASSPGTSGYNEQF
>TRBV2|TRBJ2-1
ASSRKGLANNEQF
>TRBV4-1|TRBJ1-3
ASSHSPGGSGNTIY
>TRBV5-6|TRBJ2-7
ASSFGRGYYEQY
>TRBV7-9|TRBJ1-3
ASSWGRVLSGNTIY
>TRBV27|TRBJ2-5
ASSGARETQY
>TRBV6-1|TRBJ2-5
ASNTGTGKETQY
>TRBV10-2|TRBJ2-1
ASSDLAGPGYEQF
>TRBV6-5|TRBJ2-5
ASSYNWGMRTQY
>TRBV6-5|TRBJ2-3
ASSSLPDTQY
>TRBV6-1|TRBJ2-2
ASLRARAGGELF
>TRBV19|TRBJ1-5
ASSMWGASNQPQH
>TRBV21-1|TRBJ2-7
ADRLGQSSYEQY
>TRBV6-4|TRBJ1-1
ASRPGQENTEAF
>TRBV5-4|TRBJ2-3
ASSPKRPDHTDTQY